This T cell receptor (beta chain) was profiled in a study of Graves' ophthalmopathy and Graves' hyperthyroidism (dated by TCRdb to the late 2010s). With respect to the entire study: Stable hyperthyroidism was defined as no progression to ophthalmopathy within 18 months of follow-up. The study used signatures of the TCR beta repertoire to tell Graves' ophthalmopathy apart from Graves' hyperthyroidism and to predict which patients would progress to ophthalmopathy. In total, under 150 blood samples were TCR-sequenced: roughly 45 ophthalmopathy, some 75 hyperthyroidism and some 17 hyperthyroidism-to-ophthalmopathy patients. To explore V-J signatures distinguishing ophthalmopathy from hyperthyroidism, a discovery set of around 100 patients (43 ophthalmopathy, some 55 stable hyperthyroidism) was enrolled. For independent validation, a separate cohort was made up of around 19 hyperthyroidism patients plus 17 patients who later progressed from hyperthyroidism to ophthalmopathy. In six hyperthyroidism patients, T-cell repertoires of thyroid tissue and blood were compared. Following sampling, methimazole starting at 30 mg daily was administered to hyperthyroidism patients, and high-dose intravenous methylprednisolone was administered to ophthalmopathy patients.

Patients with hyperthyroidism were aged 18 to 65 years, had been newly diagnosed, and had a disease duration of less than 2 months. Patients with other autoimmune diseases, uncontrolled infections, pregnancy or lactation were excluded. Diagnosis relied on clinical symptoms, serum thyroxine, TRAb, thyroid ultrasound and orbital computed tomography. Total RNA was extracted using Trizol reagent, and RNA quality was checked on an Agilent 2100 Bioanalyzer. For repertoire sequencing, the TCR beta CDR3 regions were amplified from RNA transcripts. A first-round RT-PCR used HTBI primers with the Qiagen OneStep RT-PCR kit, followed by a second-round multiplex PCR, size selection and purification. Sequencing of the libraries was carried out on an Illumina HiSeq2000 in paired-end mode with 100 bp reads. In the paper's pipeline: SOAPnuke was used for read processing, and reads with adapters, uncalled bases, a mean Phred below 15, or no exact constant-primer or identifier match were discarded. COPE v1.2.5 was used to merge the high-quality paired reads. Clonotypes were defined as unique nucleotide sequences and were aligned to IMGT TRB V, D and J references using MiTCR v1.1. Only V-J combinations with frequency above 0.0001 were analysed, covering around 99% of repertoires. A TCR clonal expansion and chaos score per V-J combination was defined as the ratio of F50 clonal expansion to chaos observed in the TCRdist matrix. Welch's t-statistics and random forest were used to narrow the features down to more than 10 V-J combinations, which were then fed into a naive Bayes classifier. The Morisita-Horn index was used to measure how similar the thyroid and blood repertoires were. TCRdb ran its own pipeline on the public reads, namely fastp trimming at Q25 and MiXCR clone calling, and kept in-frame beta chains. Here each entry gathers all rows of one CDR3 protein and keeps the most common genes and DNA. TCRdb, not the authors, supplied the V and J calls. The sample data list 450,000 to 600,000 distinct CDR3 sequences, and 35% to 40% of these were observed just once. The ten largest clones add up to about 4% of the sample.

Study-wide conclusions, independent of this receptor: In validation, the model predicted ophthalmopathy progression with about 71% sensitivity and around 72% specificity; roughly 11 predicted patients were CT-confirmed with GO in a median of around 6 months. No statistical method was used to predetermine the sample size, and group allocation was not hidden from the investigators. Most expanded thyroid clonotypes with frequency above 0.001 were also detected in blood, suggesting blood repertoires may reflect the thyroid immune response. Ophthalmopathy was separated from stable hyperthyroidism by the 13-signature model with roughly 88% sensitivity and roughly 83% specificity in cross-validation and with 80%/75% in the test set.

As for this clonotype: Its antigen is not yet known. No base qualities exist here, and no much larger clone lies one base off it.

The germline V end is reduced by 0 bases and the J end by 5 bases; junction bases left unmatched: 9. Per the germline V gene (reference sequence), PRHDT is the CDR1 and FYEKMQ is the CDR2. From the cysteine through the phenylalanine, the CDR3 covers 17 amino acids. Here the CDR3 DNA is all that survives: 51 bases in frame from base 1. The TCR sequence derives from an adult man with Graves' hyperthyroidism. The sequencing input was peripheral blood or thyroid tissue (not recorded which). Rearrangement joined TRBV13 to TRBJ2-5, with TRBD1 identical over 10 junction bases. In nucleotides, the sequence is TGTGCCAGCAGCTTAGGAAGAAGACAGGGGGCCGAGGAGACCCAGTACTTC. This is translated as CASSLGRRQGAEETQYF.